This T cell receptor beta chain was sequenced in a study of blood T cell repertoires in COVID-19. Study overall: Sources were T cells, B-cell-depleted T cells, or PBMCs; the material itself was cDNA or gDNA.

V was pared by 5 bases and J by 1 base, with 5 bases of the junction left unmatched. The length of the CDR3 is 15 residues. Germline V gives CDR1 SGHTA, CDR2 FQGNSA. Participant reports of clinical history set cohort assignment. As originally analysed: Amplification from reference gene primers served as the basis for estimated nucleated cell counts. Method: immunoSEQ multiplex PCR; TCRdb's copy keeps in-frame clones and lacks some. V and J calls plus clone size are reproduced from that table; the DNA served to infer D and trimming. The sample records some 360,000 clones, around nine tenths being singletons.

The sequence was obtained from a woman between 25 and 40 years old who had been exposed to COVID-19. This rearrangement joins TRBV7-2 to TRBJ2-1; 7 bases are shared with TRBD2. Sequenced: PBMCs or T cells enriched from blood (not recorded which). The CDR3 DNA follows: TGTGCCAGCAGCCCGAGCGGGATTTCCTACAATGAGCAGTTCTTC. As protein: CASSPSGISYNEQFF.